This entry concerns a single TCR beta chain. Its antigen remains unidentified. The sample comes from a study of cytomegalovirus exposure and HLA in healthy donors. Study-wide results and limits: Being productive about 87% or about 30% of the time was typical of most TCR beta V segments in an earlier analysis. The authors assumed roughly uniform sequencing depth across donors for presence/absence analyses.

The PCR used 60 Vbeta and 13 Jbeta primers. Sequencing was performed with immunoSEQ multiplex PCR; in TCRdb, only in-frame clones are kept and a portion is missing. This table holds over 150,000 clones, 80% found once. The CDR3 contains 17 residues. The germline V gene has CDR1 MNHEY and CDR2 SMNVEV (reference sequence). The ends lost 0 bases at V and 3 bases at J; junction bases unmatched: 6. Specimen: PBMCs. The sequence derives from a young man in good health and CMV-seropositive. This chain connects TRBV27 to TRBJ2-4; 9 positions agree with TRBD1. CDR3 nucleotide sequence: TGTGCCAGCAGTTTATCGGGACAGGGATTCGTCAAAAACATTCAGTACTTC. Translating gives CASSLSGQGFVKNIQYF.